This T cell receptor beta chain was observed in a study of T cell repertoires in cytomegalovirus infection. Overall study results and limits: The study found HLA-C-restricted CMV-specific TCR beta clonotypes dominating the ex vivo response.

V was clipped by 1 base and J by 8 bases; unmatched bases: 10. Looked up from germline, CDR1 is SGHVS and CDR2 is FNYEAQ. This CDR3 comprises 17 residues. For this clonotype: Its target is unknown.

Via MiXCR, TCRdb re-called the reads, giving one row per CDR3 protein. The top ten clones hold 2.8% of a sample with more than 650,000 distinct CDR3 sequences, less than 40% of them seen once. Sequenced sample: PBMCs. This rearrangement joins TRBV7-6 to TRBJ2-1, with 11 bases that match TRBD2. The receptor was derived from a human donor in good health (CMV status not recorded). Some clones in this sample may be carry-over from other donors' samples. CDR3 sequence (DNA): TGTGCCAGCAGCTTAGTACTAGCGGGAGTGGTGGGCCATGAGCAGTTCTTC. Translation gives CASSLVLAGVVGHEQFF.